One T cell receptor beta chain is described in this entry. No antigen is known for it. Germline V gives CDR1 MNHEY, CDR2 SMNVEV (reference sequence). V dropped 5 bases and J dropped 6 bases, with 19 bases sitting between them. This CDR3 is built from 15 residues. This entry is derived from a study of T cell clonotyping in hematopoietic cell transplantation. Study findings and constraints: Higher Inverse Simpson Index values in graft donor and pretransplant recipient predicted broader posttransplant TCR diversity. Few recipient clonotypes overlapped donors; over 95% were de novo at given depth. Pathologically expanded recipient clonotypes increased progressively from day 30 to day 180 as diversity fell. Without cell sorting, CD4 versus CD8 contributions remain unresolved.

The data were produced by immunoSEQ multiplex PCR, yet TCRdb's version contains in-frame clones alone and is incomplete. The sample yields approximately 44,000 clones, 95% seen once. Sequenced material: peripheral blood mononuclear cells. V usage is TRBV27 and J usage is TRBJ2-5; no definite D call. The sequence came from a man younger than 40 in good health. Some clones in this sample may be carry-over from other donors' samples. The CDR3, as DNA: TGTGCCAGCAGTCCCATCCCCGCGGCCGTTAAGACCCAGTACTTC. Amino acid sequence: CASSPIPAAVKTQYF.